This TCR beta chain was recorded in a study of response to subunit inactivated influenza vaccine. Study findings and constraints: With each seasonal influenza vaccination, the authors suggested, few new T cells are recruited.

The CDR3 spans 13 residues. V was shortened by 4 bases and J by 4 bases, with 11 bases between the two germline ends. For this clonotype: The antigen remains unidentified.

One entry per CDR3 protein results from TCRdb running MiXCR on the RT-PCR reads. Here the sample spans 500,000 to 750,000 distinct CDR3 sequences, 14% being singletons. The source was PBMCs from blood, collected approximately 13 days after vaccination. The clonotype originates from a man between 45 and 60 years old who received an inactivated influenza vaccine. This chain uses TRBV12-3 or TRBV12-4 with TRBJ2-7; D unresolved. Here the CDR3 reads CASSSQTPYEQYF. The DNA for the CDR3 is TGTGCCAGCAGTTCCCAGACCCCTTACGAGCAGTACTTC.